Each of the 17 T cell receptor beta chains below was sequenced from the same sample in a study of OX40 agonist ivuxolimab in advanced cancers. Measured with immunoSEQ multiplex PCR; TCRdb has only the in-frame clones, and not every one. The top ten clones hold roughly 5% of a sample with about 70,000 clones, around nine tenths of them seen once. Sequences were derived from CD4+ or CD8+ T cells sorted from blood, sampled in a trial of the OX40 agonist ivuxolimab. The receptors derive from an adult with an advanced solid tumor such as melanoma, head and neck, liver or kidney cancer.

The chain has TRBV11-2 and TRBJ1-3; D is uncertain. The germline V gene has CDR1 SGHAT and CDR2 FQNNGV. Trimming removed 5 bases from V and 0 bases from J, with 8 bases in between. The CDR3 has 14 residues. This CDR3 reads CASSPKGSGNTIYF. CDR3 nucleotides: TGTGCCAGCAGCCCTAAGGGCTCTGGAAACACCATATATTTT.

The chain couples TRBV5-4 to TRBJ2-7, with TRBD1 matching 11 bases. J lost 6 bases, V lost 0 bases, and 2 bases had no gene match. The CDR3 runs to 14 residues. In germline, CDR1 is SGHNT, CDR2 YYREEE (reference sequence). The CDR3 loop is CASSLVGTGGEQYF. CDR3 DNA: TGTGCCAGCAGCTTGGTCGGGACAGGGGGCGAGCAGTACTTC.

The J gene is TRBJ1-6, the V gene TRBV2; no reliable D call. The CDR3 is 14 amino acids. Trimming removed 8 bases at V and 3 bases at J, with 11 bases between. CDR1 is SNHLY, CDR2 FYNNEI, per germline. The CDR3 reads CASSKADYNSPLHF. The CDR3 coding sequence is TGTGCCAGCTCTAAGGCCGACTATAATTCACCCCTCCACTTT.

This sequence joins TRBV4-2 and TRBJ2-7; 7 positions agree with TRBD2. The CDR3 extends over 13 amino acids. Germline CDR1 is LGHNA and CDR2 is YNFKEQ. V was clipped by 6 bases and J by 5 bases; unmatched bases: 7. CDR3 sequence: CASSGGGHNEQYF. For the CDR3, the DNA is TGTGCCAGCAGTGGGGGAGGGCACAACGAGCAGTACTTC.

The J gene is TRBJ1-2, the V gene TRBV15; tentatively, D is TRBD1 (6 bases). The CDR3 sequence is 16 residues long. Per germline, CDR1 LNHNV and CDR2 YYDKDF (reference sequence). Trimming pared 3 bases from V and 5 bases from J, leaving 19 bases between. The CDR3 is CATSRDYRDTQYGYTF. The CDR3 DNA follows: TGTGCCACCAGCAGGGACTACCGGGACACCCAGTATGGCTACACCTTC.

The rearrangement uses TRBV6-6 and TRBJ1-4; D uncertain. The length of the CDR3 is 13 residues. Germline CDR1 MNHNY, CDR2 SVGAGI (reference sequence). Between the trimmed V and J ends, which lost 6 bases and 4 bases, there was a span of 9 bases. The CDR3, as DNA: TGTGCCAGCAGACTCGATCTTAATGAAAAACTGTTTTTT. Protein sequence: CASRLDLNEKLFF.

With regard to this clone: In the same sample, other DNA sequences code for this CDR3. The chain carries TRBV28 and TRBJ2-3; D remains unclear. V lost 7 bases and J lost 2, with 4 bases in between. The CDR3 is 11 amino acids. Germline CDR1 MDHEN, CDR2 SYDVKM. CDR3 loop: CASTNTDTQYF. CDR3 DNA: TGTGCCAGCACGAACACAGATACGCAGTATTTT.

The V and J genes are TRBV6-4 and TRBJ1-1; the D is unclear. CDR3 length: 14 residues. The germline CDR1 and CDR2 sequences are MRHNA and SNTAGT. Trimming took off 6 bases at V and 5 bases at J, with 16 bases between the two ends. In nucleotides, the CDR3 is TGTGCCAGCAGGGCGGACGGCCGCTTAACTGAAGCTTTCTTT. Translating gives CASRADGRLTEAFF.

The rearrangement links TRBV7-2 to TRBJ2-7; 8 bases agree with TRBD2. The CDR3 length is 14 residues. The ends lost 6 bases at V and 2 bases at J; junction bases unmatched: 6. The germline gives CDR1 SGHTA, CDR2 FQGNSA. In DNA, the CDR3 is TGTGCCAGCAGGGTTAGCGGGACCGCCTACGAGCAGTACTTC. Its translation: CASRVSGTAYEQYF.

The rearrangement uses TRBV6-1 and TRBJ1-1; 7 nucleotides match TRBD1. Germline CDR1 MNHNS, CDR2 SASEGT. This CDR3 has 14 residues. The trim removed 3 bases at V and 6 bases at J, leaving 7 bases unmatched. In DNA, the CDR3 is TGTGCCAGCAGTGAGGGCAGGGGGAGCGCTGAAGCTTTCTTT. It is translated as CASSEGRGSAEAFF.

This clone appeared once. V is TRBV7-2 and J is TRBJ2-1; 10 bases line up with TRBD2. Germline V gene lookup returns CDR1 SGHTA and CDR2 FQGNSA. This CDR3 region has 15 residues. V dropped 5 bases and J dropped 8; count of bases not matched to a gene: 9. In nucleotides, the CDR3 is TGTGCCAGCAGCACTGCTAGCGGGAGCCTCTATGAGCAGTTCTTC. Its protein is CASSTASGSLYEQFF.

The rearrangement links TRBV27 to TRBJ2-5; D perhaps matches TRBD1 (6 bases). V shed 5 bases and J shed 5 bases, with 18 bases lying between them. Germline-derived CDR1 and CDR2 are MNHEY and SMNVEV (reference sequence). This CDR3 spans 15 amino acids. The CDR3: CASSLGDTSRETQYF. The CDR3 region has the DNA TGTGCCAGCAGTCTAGGGGACACAAGTCGGGAGACCCAGTACTTC.

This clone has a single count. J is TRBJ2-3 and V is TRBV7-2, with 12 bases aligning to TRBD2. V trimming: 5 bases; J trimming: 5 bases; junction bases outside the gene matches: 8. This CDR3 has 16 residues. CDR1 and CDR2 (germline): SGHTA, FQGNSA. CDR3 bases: TGTGCCAGCAGCCCCCGACTAGCGGGAGTGGTAGATACGCAGTATTTT. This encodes CASSPRLAGVVDTQYF.

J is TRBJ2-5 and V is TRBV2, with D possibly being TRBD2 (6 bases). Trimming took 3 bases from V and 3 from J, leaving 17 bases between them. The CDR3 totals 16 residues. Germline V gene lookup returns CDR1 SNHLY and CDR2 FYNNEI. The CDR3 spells CASSDETGEPEETQYF. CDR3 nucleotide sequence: TGTGCCAGCAGTGACGAGACGGGAGAGCCCGAAGAGACCCAGTACTTC.

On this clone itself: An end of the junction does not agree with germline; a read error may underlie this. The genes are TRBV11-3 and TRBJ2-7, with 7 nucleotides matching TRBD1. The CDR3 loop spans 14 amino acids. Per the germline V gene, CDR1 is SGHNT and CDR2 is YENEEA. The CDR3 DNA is TGTGCCAGCAGCCTAACGACAGGGCCCTATGAGCAGTACTTC. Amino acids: CASSLTTGPYEQYF. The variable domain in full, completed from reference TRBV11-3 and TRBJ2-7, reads EAGVVQSPRYKIIEKKQPVAFWCNPISGHNTLYWYLQNLGQGPELLIRYENEEAVDDSQLPKDRFSAERLKGVDSTLKIQPAELGDSAVYLCASSLTTGPYEQYFGPGTRLTVT.

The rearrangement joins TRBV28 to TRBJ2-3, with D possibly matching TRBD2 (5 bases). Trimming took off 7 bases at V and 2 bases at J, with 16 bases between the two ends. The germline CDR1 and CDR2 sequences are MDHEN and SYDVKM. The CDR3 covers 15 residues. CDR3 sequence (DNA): TGTGCCAGCAACGGTAACGGGGTCGACACAGATACGCAGTATTTT. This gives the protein CASNGNGVDTDTQYF.

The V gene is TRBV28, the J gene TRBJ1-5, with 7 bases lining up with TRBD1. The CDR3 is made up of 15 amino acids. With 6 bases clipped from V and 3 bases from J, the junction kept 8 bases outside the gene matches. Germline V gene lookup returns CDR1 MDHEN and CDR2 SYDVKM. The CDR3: CASRTPDRVNQPQHF. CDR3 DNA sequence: TGTGCCAGCAGGACACCTGACAGGGTCAATCAGCCCCAGCATTTT.